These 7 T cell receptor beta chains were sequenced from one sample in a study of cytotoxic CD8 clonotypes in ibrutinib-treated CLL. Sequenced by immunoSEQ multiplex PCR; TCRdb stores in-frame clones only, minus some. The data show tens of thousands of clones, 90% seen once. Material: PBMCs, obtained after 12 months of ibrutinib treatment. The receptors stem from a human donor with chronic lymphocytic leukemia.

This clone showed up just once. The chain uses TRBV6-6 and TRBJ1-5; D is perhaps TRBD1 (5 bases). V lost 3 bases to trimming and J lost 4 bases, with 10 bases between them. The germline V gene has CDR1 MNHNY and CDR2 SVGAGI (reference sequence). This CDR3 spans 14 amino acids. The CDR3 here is CASSYGTGNQPQHF. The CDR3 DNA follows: TGTGCCAGCAGTTATGGGACTGGGAATCAGCCCCAGCATTTT.

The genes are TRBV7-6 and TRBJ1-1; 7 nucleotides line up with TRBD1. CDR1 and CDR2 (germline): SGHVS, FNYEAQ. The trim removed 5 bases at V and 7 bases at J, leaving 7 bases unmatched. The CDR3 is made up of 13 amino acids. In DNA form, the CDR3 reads TGTGCCAGCAGCCACAAGACAGGGCTTGAAGCTTTCTTT. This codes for CASSHKTGLEAFF. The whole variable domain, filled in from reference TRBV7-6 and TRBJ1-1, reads GAGVSQSPRYKVTKRGQDVALRCDPISGHVSLYWYRQALGQGPEFLTYFNYEAQQDKSGLPNDRFSAERPEGSISTLTIQRTEQRDSAMYRCASSHKTGLEAFFGQGTRLTVV.

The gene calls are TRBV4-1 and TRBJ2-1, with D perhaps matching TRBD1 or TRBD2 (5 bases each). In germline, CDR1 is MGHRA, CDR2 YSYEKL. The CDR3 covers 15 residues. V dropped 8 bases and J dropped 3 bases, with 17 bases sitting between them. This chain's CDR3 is CASGDHRDRYNEQFF. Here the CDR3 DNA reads TGCGCCAGCGGGGATCACCGGGACCGCTACAATGAGCAGTTCTTC.

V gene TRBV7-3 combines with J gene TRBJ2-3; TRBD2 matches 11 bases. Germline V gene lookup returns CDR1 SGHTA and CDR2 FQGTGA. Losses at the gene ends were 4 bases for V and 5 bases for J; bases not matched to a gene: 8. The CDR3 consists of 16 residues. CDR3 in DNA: TGTGCCAGCAGCTCAAAAATAGCGGGAGGGGTAGATACGCAGTATTTT. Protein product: CASSSKIAGGVDTQYF.

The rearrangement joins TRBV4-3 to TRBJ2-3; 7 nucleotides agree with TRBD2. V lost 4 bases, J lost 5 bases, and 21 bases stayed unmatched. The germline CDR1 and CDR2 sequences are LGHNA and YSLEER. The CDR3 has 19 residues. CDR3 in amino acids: CASSLRLASGSSRVDTQYF. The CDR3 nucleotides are TGCGCCAGCAGCCTAAGATTGGCTAGCGGATCCTCAAGGGTAGATACGCAGTATTTT.

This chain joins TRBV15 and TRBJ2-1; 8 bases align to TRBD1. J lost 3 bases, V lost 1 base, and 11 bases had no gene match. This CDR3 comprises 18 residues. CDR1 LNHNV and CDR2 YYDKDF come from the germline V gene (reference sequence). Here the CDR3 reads CATSRGYLGQGLYNEQFF. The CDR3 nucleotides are TGTGCCACCAGCAGAGGCTACCTCGGACAGGGTCTCTACAATGAGCAGTTCTTC.

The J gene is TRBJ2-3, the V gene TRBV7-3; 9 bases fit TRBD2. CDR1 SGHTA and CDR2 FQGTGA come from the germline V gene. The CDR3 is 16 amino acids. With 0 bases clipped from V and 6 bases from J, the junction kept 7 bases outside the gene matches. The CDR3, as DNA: TGTGCCAGCAGCTTAACTCTAGCGGGGAATGGTGATACGCAGTATTTT. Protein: CASSLTLAGNGDTQYF.